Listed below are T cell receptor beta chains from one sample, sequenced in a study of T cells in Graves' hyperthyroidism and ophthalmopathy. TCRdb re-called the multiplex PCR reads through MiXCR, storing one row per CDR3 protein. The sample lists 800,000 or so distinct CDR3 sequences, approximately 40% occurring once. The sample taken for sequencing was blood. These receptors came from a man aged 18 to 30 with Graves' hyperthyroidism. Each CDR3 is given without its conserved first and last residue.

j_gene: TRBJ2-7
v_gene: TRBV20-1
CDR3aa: SAPHRGRTGEQY

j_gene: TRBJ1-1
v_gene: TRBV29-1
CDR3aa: SVDAPGQGTEAF

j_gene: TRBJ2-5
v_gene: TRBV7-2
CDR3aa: ASGWIPHETQY

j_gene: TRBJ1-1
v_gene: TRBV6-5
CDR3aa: ASSYSKMWLGEAF

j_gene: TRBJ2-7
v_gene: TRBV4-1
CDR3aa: ASSRSTVSYEQY

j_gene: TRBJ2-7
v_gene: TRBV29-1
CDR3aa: SVISGRAGYEQY

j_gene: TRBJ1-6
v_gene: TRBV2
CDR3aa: ASSYTLLDSSSPLH

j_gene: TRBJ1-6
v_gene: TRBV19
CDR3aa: ASRALDGHNSPLH

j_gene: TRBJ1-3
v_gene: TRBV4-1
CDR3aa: ASSQEGVNSGNTIY

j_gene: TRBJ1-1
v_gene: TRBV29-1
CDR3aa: SVRPQGTEAF

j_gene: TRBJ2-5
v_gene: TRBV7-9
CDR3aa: ASSLPGQGRETQY

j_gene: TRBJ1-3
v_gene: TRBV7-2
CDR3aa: ASSLRPTQGYGNTIY

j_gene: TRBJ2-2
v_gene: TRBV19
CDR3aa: ASGIGTGNTGELF

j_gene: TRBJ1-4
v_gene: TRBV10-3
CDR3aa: AISDRGPVYNEKLF

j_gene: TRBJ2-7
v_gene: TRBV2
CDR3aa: AIRTPTYEQY

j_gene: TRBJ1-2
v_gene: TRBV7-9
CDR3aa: ASSLAPGTGEYGYT

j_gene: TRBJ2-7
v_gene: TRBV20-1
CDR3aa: SAKAPATYEQY

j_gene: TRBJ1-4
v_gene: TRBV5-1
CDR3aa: ASSCPRGPTNEKLF

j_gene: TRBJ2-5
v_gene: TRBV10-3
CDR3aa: AISESTRGTQY

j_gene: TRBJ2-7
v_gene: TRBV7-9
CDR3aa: ASSQPGLATYEQY

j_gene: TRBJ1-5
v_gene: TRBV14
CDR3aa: ASSEWPGNQPQH

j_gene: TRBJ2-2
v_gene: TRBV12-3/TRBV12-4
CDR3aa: ASRTQGATGELF

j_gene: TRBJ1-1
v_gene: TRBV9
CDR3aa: ASARGQNTEAF

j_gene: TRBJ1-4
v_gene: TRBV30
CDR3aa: AWSITGGEKLF

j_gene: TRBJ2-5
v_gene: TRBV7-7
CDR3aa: ASSLESEAQGTQY

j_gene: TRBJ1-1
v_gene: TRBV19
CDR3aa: ASQEGFTEAF

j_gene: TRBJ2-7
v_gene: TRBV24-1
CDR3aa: ATSEAPGVGEQY

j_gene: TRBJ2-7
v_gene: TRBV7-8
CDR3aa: ASSAFQGFTYEQY